This TCR beta chain was retrieved from a study of T cells in Graves' hyperthyroidism and ophthalmopathy. The CDR3 is 13 residues long. The V end lost 2 bases, the J end lost 4 bases, and 11 bases lay between the germline ends. The germline V gene has CDR1 GTSNPN and CDR2 SVGIG (reference sequence). The table lists this clonotype with many counts. The CDR3 regions of TCR beta were amplified from RNA transcripts. First-round RT-PCR with HTBI primers amplified the TCR CDR3 region. TCRdb independently ran MiXCR on the multiplex PCR reads; one entry per CDR3 protein. The sample records more than 450,000 distinct CDR3 sequences, about 20% being singletons.

V usage is TRBV30 and J usage is TRBJ1-2; D is unresolved. The TCR sequence derives from a man in his forties with Graves' ophthalmopathy. Input material: blood. CDR3 in amino acids: CAWSPDGFYGYTF. CDR3 DNA: TGTGCCTGGAGTCCGGACGGTTTCTATGGCTACACCTTC.